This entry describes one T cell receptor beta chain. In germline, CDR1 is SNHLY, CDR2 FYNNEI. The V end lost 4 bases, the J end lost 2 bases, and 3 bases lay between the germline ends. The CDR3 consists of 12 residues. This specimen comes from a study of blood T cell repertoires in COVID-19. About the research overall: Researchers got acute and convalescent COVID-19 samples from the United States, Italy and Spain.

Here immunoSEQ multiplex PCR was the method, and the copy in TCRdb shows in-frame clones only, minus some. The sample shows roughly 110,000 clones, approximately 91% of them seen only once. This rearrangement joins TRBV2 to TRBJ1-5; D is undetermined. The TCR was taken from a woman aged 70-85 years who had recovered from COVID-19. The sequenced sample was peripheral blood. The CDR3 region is CASSGGNQPQHF. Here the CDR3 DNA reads TGTGCCAGCAGTGGAGGCAATCAGCCCCAGCATTTT.